The present TCR beta chain was sequenced within a study of CD4 T cells in relation to SARS-CoV-2 and coronaviruses. Overall study context: PBMCs were cultured with antigen for less than twelve days before TCR beta sequencing. No peptide or an HIV-1 Nef peptide pool served as negative control.

Before the COVID-19 pandemic, during about 2011-2018, CD4+ T cells were taken from unexposed donors. Isolation of CD4+ T cells took place after approximately 10 days in culture. Looked up from germline, CDR1 is WSHSY and CDR2 is SAAADI. V lost 4 bases, J lost 8 bases, and 14 bases lay in between. The CDR3 length is 13 residues. The data were produced by immunoSEQ multiplex PCR, yet TCRdb's version contains in-frame clones alone and is incomplete. The repertoire holds approximately 17,000 clones, with 70% to 80% as singletons. With respect to this clone: Antigen unknown.

The sample was CD4+ T cells from PBMCs, cultured in vitro. The V gene is TRBV10-2, the J gene TRBJ1-2, with D perhaps matching TRBD1 (6 bases). The receptor's source is a human donor in good health. The CDR3 is CASSAGGRRGYTF. CDR3 in DNA: TGCGCCAGCAGTGCCGGGGGGCGGCGCGGCTACACCTTC.